This is a list of T cell receptor beta chains from one sample in a study of T cells in Graves' hyperthyroidism and ophthalmopathy. Each CDR3 protein is one row after TCRdb ran MiXCR on the multiplex PCR reads. The data show 330,000 or so distinct CDR3 sequences, approximately 18% seen once. Sample: blood. These receptors all stem from a woman aged 40-49 years with Graves' ophthalmopathy. CDR3s include the opening cysteine and the closing phenylalanine or tryptophan. A D gene is named only where the DNA matches it firmly. Part of the rows lack a size; the others show once, few, many or a class for expanded clones.

v_call,j_call,d_call,clone_size,cdr3_aa,cdr3_nt
TRBV24-1,TRBJ2-2,.,many,CATTGGGSDTGELFF,TGTGCCACCACCGGAGGGGGCTCAGACACCGGGGAGCTGTTTTTT
TRBV6-2/TRBV6-3,TRBJ2-5,.,many,CASSYGQETQYF,TGTGCCAGCAGTTACGGCCAAGAGACCCAGTACTTC
TRBV6-1,TRBJ1-3,TRBD1,.,CASSRDSESSGNTIYF,TGTGCCAGCAGCAGGGACAGTGAGAGCTCTGGAAACACCATATATTTT
TRBV12-3/TRBV12-4,TRBJ1-5,TRBD1,many,CASTRTGNYQPQHF,TGTGCCAGCACCCGGACAGGAAATTATCAGCCCCAGCATTTT
TRBV28,TRBJ2-5,TRBD2,many,CASSFLAGAVGETQYF,TGTGCCAGCAGTTTTCTAGCGGGGGCCGTGGGAGAGACCCAGTACTTC
TRBV11-2,TRBJ1-2,.,many,CASSSKLRAAGYTF,TGTGCCAGCAGCAGTAAACTCAGGGCGGCTGGCTACACCTTC
TRBV7-9,TRBJ2-7,TRBD2,few,CASGREWWYEQYF,TGTGCCAGCGGGCGGGAGTGGTGGTACGAGCAGTACTTC
TRBV6-5,TRBJ1-3,.,.,CASSYSRAKTSGNTIYF,TGTGCCAGCAGTTACTCCCGGGCAAAGACCTCTGGAAACACCATATATTTT
TRBV3-1,TRBJ1-2,.,many,CASSQGEGSYGYTF,TGTGCCAGCAGCCAAGGTGAGGGAAGCTATGGCTACACCTTC
TRBV2,TRBJ2-2,TRBD2,many,CASRVTSGNTGELFF,TGTGCCAGCAGAGTCACTAGCGGGAACACCGGGGAGCTGTTTTTT
TRBV6-5,TRBJ1-5,.,many,CASKGDQPQHF,TGTGCCAGCAAAGGAGATCAGCCCCAGCATTTT
TRBV28,TRBJ2-7,.,few,CASSFSGTRDYEQYF,TGTGCCAGCAGTTTTTCCGGGACCCGGGACTACGAGCAGTACTTC
TRBV15,TRBJ1-1,TRBD1,.,CATSRGMGQGDTEAFF,TGTGCCACCAGCAGAGGAATGGGACAGGGGGACACTGAAGCTTTCTTT
TRBV11-2,TRBJ2-7,.,.,CASSGKYEQYF,TGTGCCAGCAGCGGAAAGTACGAGCAGTACTTC
TRBV5-1,TRBJ1-1,.,many,CASSNTRGTEAFF,TGCGCCAGCAGCAATACGAGGGGCACTGAAGCTTTCTTT
TRBV5-1,TRBJ1-2,TRBD1,many,CASRRDRINYGYTF,TGCGCCAGCAGACGGGACAGGATTAACTATGGCTACACCTTC
TRBV11-2,TRBJ2-5,.,few,CASSLWLRRASQETQYF,TGTGCCAGCAGCTTGTGGCTGAGGCGGGCAAGTCAAGAGACCCAGTACTTC
TRBV29-1,TRBJ1-1,TRBD1,many,CSSQGAAEAFF,TGCAGCTCTCAGGGGGCCGCTGAAGCTTTCTTT
TRBV12-3/TRBV12-4,TRBJ1-1,.,many,CASSSNLGVDTEAFF,TGTGCCAGCAGTTCCAACCTAGGCGTCGACACTGAAGCTTTCTTT
TRBV27,TRBJ2-5,TRBD2,many,CASSLLASGRVGETQYF,TGTGCCAGCAGTTTACTGGCTAGCGGGAGGGTCGGAGAGACCCAGTACTTC
TRBV7-9,TRBJ1-2,TRBD1,many,CASSRTGGSGYTF,TGTGCCAGCAGCCGGACAGGGGGCAGCGGCTACACCTTC
TRBV28,TRBJ2-2,.,many,CASRPRRTFTGELFF,TGTGCCAGCAGACCTCGTAGGACATTCACCGGGGAGCTGTTTTTT
TRBV12-3/TRBV12-4,TRBJ2-5,TRBD2,many,CASSPEERGGQETQYF,TGTGCCAGCAGTCCCGAGGAGCGGGGGGGGCAAGAGACCCAGTACTTC
TRBV12-3/TRBV12-4,TRBJ2-7,.,many,CASSLIEQYF,TGTGCCAGCAGTTTGATTGAGCAGTACTTC
TRBV6-2/TRBV6-3,TRBJ2-7,TRBD2,many,CASSYSGAGGPHEQYF,TGTGCCAGCAGTTACTCAGGAGCGGGAGGGCCCCACGAGCAGTACTTC
TRBV24-1,TRBJ2-7,TRBD2,.,CATSDFLAGVSYEQYF,TGTGCCACCAGTGATTTCTTAGCGGGGGTCTCCTACGAGCAGTACTTC
TRBV6-1,TRBJ2-5,.,.,CASSEEWGRKTQYF,TGTGCCAGCAGTGAAGAATGGGGGAGGAAGACCCAGTACTTC
TRBV24-1,TRBJ2-5,TRBD2,many,CATSGGLAGWETQYF,TGTGCCACCAGTGGGGGACTAGCCGGATGGGAGACCCAGTACTTC
TRBV27,TRBJ2-7,.,many,CASSLTAVQYEQYF,TGTGCCAGCAGTTTGACAGCGGTTCAATACGAGCAGTACTTC
TRBV30,TRBJ2-7,.,many,CAWRDLGGSYEQYF,TGTGCCTGGAGGGACTTGGGGGGCTCCTACGAGCAGTACTTC
TRBV9,TRBJ1-2,.,.,CASSVGSGSYGYTF,TGTGCCAGCAGCGTAGGCTCAGGATCCTATGGCTACACCTTC
TRBV28,TRBJ2-7,.,once,CASSLYTGEQYF,TGTGCCAGCAGTTTATATACTGGAGAGCAGTACTTC
TRBV20-1,TRBJ1-1,TRBD1,many,CSARGDRGNTEAFF,TGCAGTGCTAGAGGGGACAGGGGCAACACTGAAGCTTTCTTT
TRBV25-1,TRBJ1-3,TRBD1,many,CASSPPEGALLRGSGNTIYF,TGTGCCAGCAGTCCCCCGGAGGGGGCCCTTTTGCGCGGCTCTGGAAACACCATATATTTT
TRBV30,TRBJ2-3,.,.,CAWSVLEPWGDTQYF,TGTGCCTGGAGTGTCCTAGAGCCTTGGGGAGATACGCAGTATTTT
TRBV11-2,TRBJ2-7,TRBD2,many,CASSRTSGRKGQYF,TGTGCCAGCAGCCGAACTAGCGGGAGAAAAGGGCAGTACTTC
TRBV7-2,TRBJ1-2,.,.,CASSLAQLLYGYTF,TGTGCCAGCAGCTTAGCCCAGCTCCTCTATGGCTACACCTTC
TRBV7-8,TRBJ2-2,.,many,CASSLRSGGTGELFF,TGTGCCAGCAGCTTACGGTCAGGAGGCACCGGGGAGCTGTTTTTT
TRBV10-3,TRBJ1-1,.,.,CAIRRGENTEAFF,TGTGCCATCAGAAGGGGTGAGAACACTGAAGCTTTCTTT
TRBV4-3,TRBJ1-2,.,many,CASSQNPMGTNYGYTF,TGCGCCAGCAGCCAAAACCCCATGGGGACTAACTATGGCTACACCTTC
TRBV7-2,TRBJ1-2,TRBD1,many,CASKATGVNYGYTF,TGTGCCAGCAAAGCCACAGGGGTAAACTATGGCTACACCTTC
TRBV27,TRBJ1-5,.,.,CASKGLEGNQPQHF,TGTGCCAGCAAAGGGTTGGAGGGAAATCAGCCCCAGCATTTT
TRBV12-3/TRBV12-4,TRBJ2-7,TRBD1,many,CASSSDRAYYEQYF,TGTGCCAGCAGTTCAGACAGGGCGTACTACGAGCAGTACTTC
TRBV28,TRBJ2-7,TRBD2,.,CASSSPASGTSYEQYF,TGTGCCAGCAGTTCCCCAGCTAGCGGGACCTCCTACGAGCAGTACTTC
TRBV6-2/TRBV6-3,TRBJ1-5,TRBD1,many,CASRDGQGWQPQHF,TGTGCCAGCAGGGATGGACAGGGCTGGCAGCCCCAGCATTTT
TRBV4-1,TRBJ2-5,.,few,CASSQDAAQETQYF,TGCGCCAGCAGCCAAGACGCAGCGCAAGAGACCCAGTACTTC
TRBV2,TRBJ1-3,.,many,CARRQGGSGNTIYF,TGTGCCAGACGGCAGGGCGGCTCTGGAAACACCATATATTTT